Each of the 12 T cell receptor beta chains below was sequenced from the same sample in a study of human T cells and chemical hapten exposure. From the RACE reads, TCRdb called clonotypes with MiXCR, one entry per CDR3 protein. The sample records 80,000 to 100,000 distinct CDR3 sequences, roughly a quarter being singletons. Noted time point: patch test 3, about 24 weeks after DPC sensitization. Specified treatment: therapeutic diphenylcyclopropenone sensitization with weekly scalp DPC. The material was whole blood, obtained in connection with sensitization to the hapten diphenylcyclopropenone (DPC). Receptor source: a man aged 35 to 55 with alopecia areata. Some clones in this sample may be carry-over from other donors' samples.

This clonotype was seen a handful of times. The V call is TRBV15, the J call TRBJ2-3; 8 bases match TRBD1. This CDR3 contains 17 residues. Unmatched junction bases numbered 10, after V lost 2 bases and J lost 3 bases. Germline V gives CDR1 LNHNV, CDR2 YYDKDF (reference sequence). The CDR3 sequence is CATSRPGTGGGTDTQYF. The CDR3, as DNA: TGTGCCACCAGCAGACCTGGAACAGGGGGTGGGACAGATACGCAGTATTTT. The variable domain in full, completed from reference TRBV15 and TRBJ2-3, reads DAMVIQNPRYQVTQFGKPVTLSCSQTLNHNVMYWYQQKSSQAPKLLFHYYDKDFNNEADTPDNFQSRRPNTSFCFLDIRSPGLGDTAMYLCATSRPGTGGGTDTQYFGPGTRLTVL.

This clonotype was seen a handful of times. The chain joins TRBV4-1 to TRBJ2-1, with a weak D call TRBD1 (6 bases). V lost 1 base and J lost 4, with 14 bases in between. The length of the CDR3 is 16 residues. Germline V CDR1 and CDR2: MGHRA, YSYEKL. The CDR3: CASSQGWGPSYNEQFF. The CDR3 bases are TGCGCCAGCAGCCAAGGTTGGGGGCCTTCTTACAATGAGCAGTTCTTC.

The genes are TRBV20-1 and TRBJ2-7; the D gene could be TRBD1 or TRBD2 (7 bases each). V lost 0 bases and J lost 6, with 21 bases in between. Per the germline V gene, CDR1 is DFQATT and CDR2 is SNEGSKA (reference sequence). CDR3 length equals 16 residues. CDR3 sequence (DNA): TGCAGTGCTAGAGATTCAGGGGGAGGGCCGCCGGGCGAGCAGTACTTC. Protein sequence: CSARDSGGGPPGEQYF.

This clonotype has only one observation. The chain carries TRBV3-1 and TRBJ2-7; TRBD1 matches 7 bases. This CDR3 spans 13 amino acids. The V gene end was trimmed by 4 bases and the J gene end by 6 bases; junction bases not matched to a gene: 6. CDR1 and CDR2 (germline): LGHDT, YNNKEL (reference sequence). This CDR3 is CASSLRQGGEQYF. The DNA of the CDR3 is TGTGCCAGCAGCCTCAGACAGGGCGGCGAGCAGTACTTC.

This chain uses TRBV7-3 with TRBJ2-2; D unclear. This CDR3 spans 14 amino acids. Trimming left V 0 bases short and J 0 bases short, with 2 bases between. Germline V gene lookup returns CDR1 SGHTA and CDR2 FQGTGA. CDR3 amino acids: CASSLTSNTGELFF. As DNA, the CDR3 is TGTGCCAGCAGCTTAACTTCGAACACCGGGGAGCTGTTTTTT.

This clonotype has just a few counts. V usage is TRBV7-8 and J usage is TRBJ1-1, with a weak D call TRBD1 (5 bases). The germline V and J ends were trimmed by 1 base and 1 base, with 7 bases remaining between them. This CDR3 is built from 14 residues. Germline CDR1 and CDR2: SGHVS and FQNEAQ. CDR3 region: CASSLETANTEAFF. CDR3 in DNA: TGTGCCAGCAGCTTAGAGACAGCGAACACTGAAGCTTTCTTT.

The rearrangement joins TRBV6-1 to TRBJ2-7; TRBD2 might be the D (5 bases). CDR3 length: 15 residues. V gave up 2 bases and J gave up 1 base, with 12 bases separating them. The V gene's germline CDR1 is MNHNS and CDR2 SASEGT. CDR3 bases: TGTGCCAGCAGTGAAATCAGGACGGGGTCCTACGAGCAGTACTTC. Residues: CASSEIRTGSYEQYF.

This chain's CDR3 is CASSYEVRDTQYF. DNA for the CDR3: TGTGCCAGCAGCTACGAGGTGAGAGATACGCAGTATTTT. This chain joins TRBV3-1 and TRBJ2-3, with no clear D. The germline V gene has CDR1 LGHDT and CDR2 YNNKEL (reference sequence). Deletions cut 5 bases from V and 5 bases from J, with 11 bases between. The CDR3 sequence is 13 residues long.

V gene TRBV10-3 combines with J gene TRBJ1-2, with TRBD1 matching over 12 bases. With 4 bases clipped from V and 8 bases from J, the junction kept 14 bases outside the gene matches. Germline V gene lookup returns CDR1 ENHRY and CDR2 SYGVKD. The CDR3 has 17 residues. CDR3 region: CAISAQTGTGGRGGYTF. As DNA, the CDR3 is TGTGCCATCAGTGCCCAAACCGGGACAGGGGGCCGTGGGGGCTACACCTTC.

CDR3 region: CASSPWQGWHTEAFF. CDR3 bases: TGTGCCAGCAGCCCTTGGCAGGGGTGGCACACTGAAGCTTTCTTT. The V gene is TRBV3-1, the J gene TRBJ1-1, with a weak D call TRBD1 (6 bases). Germline V gene data show CDR1 as LGHDT and CDR2 as YNNKEL (reference sequence). With 4 bases removed from V and 3 bases from J, the gap between germline ends came to 15 bases. This CDR3 has 15 amino acids.

The V and J genes are TRBV3-1 and TRBJ2-1; D gene unclear. The V gene lost 2 bases and the J gene lost 0 bases, with 8 bases spanning the gap. Germline values: CDR1 LGHDT, CDR2 YNNKEL (reference sequence). The CDR3 loop spans 15 amino acids. The CDR3, as DNA: TGTGCCAGCAGCCAACTTCTAAGCTCCTACAATGAGCAGTTCTTC. Protein product: CASSQLLSSYNEQFF.

This clonotype was picked up a small number of times. Written as DNA, the CDR3 is TGTGCCAGCAGGCCAGATACGCAGTATTTT. This encodes CASRPDTQYF. This chain uses TRBV12-3 or TRBV12-4 with TRBJ2-3; no clear D. V was cut by 6 bases and J by 4 bases, with 2 bases left in between. This CDR3 is 10 amino acids long.